The clone carrying this TCR beta chain turned up a few times. Its antigen remains unidentified. These data come from a study of blood T cells in healthy people across ages. General study findings and limits: The authors considered diversity estimates from one million T cells to be underestimates.

Alongside a J-beta primer mix, a sample-barcoded 5' primer served in a second PCR lasting about 7 to 11 cycles. A template-switch adaptor that had 12 random nucleotides put a tag on each cDNA molecule. One entry per CDR3 protein, called by TCRdb with MiXCR from the 5' RACE reads. The table has about 1.8 million distinct CDR3 sequences, approximately 50% seen once. Each sample yielded at least 6 million isolated PBMCs. The CDR3 consists of 13 residues. Looked up from germline, CDR1 is LGHNA and CDR2 is YSLEER. Trimming shortened V by 0 bases and J by 7 bases, and 7 bases separated the two germline ends.

The V call is TRBV4-3, the J call TRBJ2-1; no clear D. The sequence derives from a woman aged 40 to 49 in good health. The sample taken for sequencing was blood. Written as DNA, the CDR3 is TGCGCCAGCAGCCAAGATCCCGTGAATGAGCAGTTCTTC. This sequence encodes CASSQDPVNEQFF.